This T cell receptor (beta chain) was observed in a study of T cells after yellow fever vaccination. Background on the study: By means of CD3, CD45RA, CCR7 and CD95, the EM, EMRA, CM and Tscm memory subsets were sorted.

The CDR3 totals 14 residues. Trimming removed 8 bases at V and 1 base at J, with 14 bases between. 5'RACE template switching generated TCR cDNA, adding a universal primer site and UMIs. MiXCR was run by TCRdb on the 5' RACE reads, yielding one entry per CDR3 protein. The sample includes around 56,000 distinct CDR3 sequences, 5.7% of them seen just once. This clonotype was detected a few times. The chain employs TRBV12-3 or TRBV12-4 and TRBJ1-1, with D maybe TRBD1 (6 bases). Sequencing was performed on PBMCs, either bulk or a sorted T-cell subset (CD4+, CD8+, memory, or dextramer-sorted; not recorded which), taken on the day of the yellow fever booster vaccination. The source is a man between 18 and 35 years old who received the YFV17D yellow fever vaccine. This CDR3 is CASGKGGQNTEAFF. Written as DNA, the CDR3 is TGTGCCAGCGGGAAGGGGGGGCAGAACACTGAAGCTTTCTTT.